The present T cell receptor (beta chain) was sequenced within a study of control samples from healthy donors and cancer patients. Only in-frame clones appear in the TCRdb table, and some are missing; sequencing was by immunoSEQ multiplex PCR. The repertoire consists of approximately 180,000 clones, with under 95% occurring once and the leading ten covering 1.3% to 1.5%. The V gene lost 3 bases and the J gene lost 9 bases, with 12 bases spanning the gap. Germline CDR1 LGHNT, CDR2 FRNRAP. The CDR3 runs 13 residues. A single count supports this clone. The V call is TRBV12-5, the J call TRBJ2-1, with TRBD1 as a possible D gene (5 bases). The specimen sequenced was blood. This receptor was taken from a woman aged 18-35 years in good health. The CDR3 spells CASGFGQGGEQFF. The CDR3 DNA reads TGTGCTAGTGGTTTCGGGCAGGGTGGTGAGCAGTTCTTC.